Listed below are T cell receptor beta chains from one sample, sequenced in a study of blood T cell repertoires in COVID-19. The protocol was immunoSEQ multiplex PCR, while the TCRdb copy is restricted to in-frame clones and leaves out a portion. This table holds roughly 62,000 clones, just under 85% found once. The sample comprised peripheral blood. The receptors here all came from a man aged 60 to 75 with acute or convalescent COVID-19. Both conserved end residues are trimmed from each CDR3. A D gene is named only where the DNA matches it firmly.

V,D,J,CDR3
TRBV5-1,TRBD1,TRBJ2-7,ASSLGTGGYEQY
TRBV20-1,TRBD1,TRBJ1-1,SASSLGQGIAEAF
TRBV25-1,.,TRBJ2-7,ATSGFPSYEQY
TRBV9,TRBD1,TRBJ2-7,ASEDRFTYEQY
TRBV19,TRBD1,TRBJ1-2,ASRGDSRGYT
TRBV29-1,TRBD1,TRBJ1-4,SGQGQDEKLF
TRBV7-9,TRBD1,TRBJ1-2,ASSAQGAVGNGYT
TRBV18,TRBD1,TRBJ2-3,ASSPGTGEDTQY
TRBV5-4,.,TRBJ2-3,ASSFAPTSTDTQY
TRBV6-6,.,TRBJ1-2,ASSYSRGNSGYI
TRBV7-9,.,TRBJ2-5,ASKDSATWETQY
TRBV19,.,TRBJ1-5,ASSLDSRQPQH
TRBV21-1,.,TRBJ1-1,ASSLWTVQVPPRDTEAF
TRBV29-1,.,TRBJ1-4,SPTSRGEKLF
TRBV4-1,.,TRBJ1-2,ASSLKGEGLRHYT
TRBV25-1,.,TRBJ1-1,ASSEGRTEAF
TRBV30,.,TRBJ1-2,AWSVKGSYGYT
TRBV5-1,.,TRBJ2-3,ASSSSSTDTQY
TRBV24-1,TRBD1,TRBJ2-1,ATSAFDRGASNEQF
TRBV5-1,.,TRBJ1-1,ASSEDGKRATEAF